This T cell receptor beta chain derives from a study of blood T cell repertoires in COVID-19. The table lists this clone with a count of one. Methods used by the authors: It was from reference gene primer amplification that nucleated cell counts were estimated. TCRdb's copy holds only in-frame clones and misses some; the assay was immunoSEQ multiplex PCR. The DNA gave D and trimming, while V, J and clone size come from that table. The sample consists of roughly 180,000 clones, less than 85% of them appearing once. The clonotype comes from a man aged 55 to 70 who had recovered from COVID-19. Material: PBMCs or T cells enriched from blood (not recorded which).

The CDR3 nucleotides read TGTGCCAGCAGCCTGAATCCAGGGGGTGATAGCAATCAGCCCCAGCATTTT. Translating gives CASSLNPGGDSNQPQHF. This chain connects TRBV5-8 to TRBJ1-5, with 7 bases identical to TRBD1. The CDR3 has 17 residues. CDR1 is SGHTS, CDR2 YDEGEE, per germline. V lost 4 bases, J lost 0 bases, and 10 bases stayed unmatched. Full variable domain (remainder filled in from reference TRBV5-8 and TRBJ1-5): EAGVTQSPTHLIKTRGQQATLRCSPISGHTSVYWYQQALGLGLQFLLWYDEGEERNRGNFPPRFSGRQFPNYSSELNVNALELEDSALYLCASSLNPGGDSNQPQHFGDGTRLSIL.